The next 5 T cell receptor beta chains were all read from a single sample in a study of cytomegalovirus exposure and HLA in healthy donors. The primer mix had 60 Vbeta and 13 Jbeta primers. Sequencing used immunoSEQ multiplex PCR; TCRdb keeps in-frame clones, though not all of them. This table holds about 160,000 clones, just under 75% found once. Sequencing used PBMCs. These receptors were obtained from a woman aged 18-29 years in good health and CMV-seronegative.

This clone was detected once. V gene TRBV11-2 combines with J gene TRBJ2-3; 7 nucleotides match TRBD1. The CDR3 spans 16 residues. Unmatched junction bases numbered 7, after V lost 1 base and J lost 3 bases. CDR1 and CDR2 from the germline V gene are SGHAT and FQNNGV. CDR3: CASSLGSGTATDTQYF. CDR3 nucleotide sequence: TGTGCCAGCAGCTTAGGCTCCGGGACAGCAACAGATACGCAGTATTTT.

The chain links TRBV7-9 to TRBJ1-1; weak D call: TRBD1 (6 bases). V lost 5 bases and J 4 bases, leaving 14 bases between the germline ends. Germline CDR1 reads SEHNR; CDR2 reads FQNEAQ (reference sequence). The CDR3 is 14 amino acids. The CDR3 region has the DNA TGTGCCAGCAGCCTCCCAGGGGTGGGCACTGAAGCTTTCTTT. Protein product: CASSLPGVGTEAFF.

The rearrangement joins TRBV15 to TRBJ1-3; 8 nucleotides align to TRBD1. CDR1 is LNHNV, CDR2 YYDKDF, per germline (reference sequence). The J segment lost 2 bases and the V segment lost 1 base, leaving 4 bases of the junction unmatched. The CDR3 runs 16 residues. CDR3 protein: CATSRGTGKAGNTIYF. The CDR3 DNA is TGTGCCACCAGCAGAGGGACAGGGAAGGCTGGAAACACCATATATTTT.

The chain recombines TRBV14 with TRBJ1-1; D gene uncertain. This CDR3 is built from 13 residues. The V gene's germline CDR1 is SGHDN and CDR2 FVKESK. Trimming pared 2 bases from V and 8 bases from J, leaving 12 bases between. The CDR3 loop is CASSQQFSGEAFF. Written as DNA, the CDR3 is TGTGCCAGCAGCCAACAGTTCTCCGGGGAAGCTTTCTTT.

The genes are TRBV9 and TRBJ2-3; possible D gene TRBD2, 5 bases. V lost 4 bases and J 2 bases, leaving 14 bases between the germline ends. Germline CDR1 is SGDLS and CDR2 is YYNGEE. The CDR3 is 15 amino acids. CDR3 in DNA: TGTGCCAGCAGCCCCAGGACTGGACCCACAGATACGCAGTATTTT. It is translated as CASSPRTGPTDTQYF.